These 30 T cell receptor beta chains were sequenced from one sample in a study of T cells in Graves' hyperthyroidism and ophthalmopathy. Amplified regions were TCR beta CDR3 sequences from RNA transcripts. HTBI primers drove first-round RT-PCR of the TCR CDR3. TCRdb reanalysed the multiplex PCR reads using MiXCR and keeps one entry per CDR3 protein. The sample has 400,000 to 550,000 distinct CDR3 sequences; around 15% are singletons. Sequences were obtained from blood. These receptors all come from a woman aged 18-30 years with Graves' hyperthyroidism.

The chain links TRBV18 to TRBJ1-1; tentatively, D is TRBD1 (5 bases). CDR3 size: 13 residues. In germline, CDR1 is KGHSH, CDR2 LQKENI. V was pared by 3 bases and J by 3 bases, with 8 bases between. This CDR3 is CASSPLQDTEAFF. In DNA, the CDR3 is TGTGCCAGCTCACCTTTACAGGACACTGAAGCTTTCTTT.

At least ten counts were recorded for this clonotype. This chain joins TRBV11-1 and TRBJ2-7; 7 nucleotides agree with TRBD2. The CDR3 runs to 15 residues. Germline values: CDR1 SGHAT, CDR2 FQDESV (reference sequence). V gave up 5 bases and J gave up 5 bases; unmatched junction bases: 12. DNA of the CDR3: TGTGCCAGCAGCCTAGGGACTACCCTTGGACACGAGCAGTACTTC. Translation: CASSLGTTLGHEQYF.

This clonotype was seen many times. This rearrangement joins TRBV12-5 to TRBJ1-2; 7 positions agree with TRBD1. The CDR3 is 15 residues long. From germline, CDR1 is LGHNT and CDR2 FRNRAP. The V gene end was trimmed by 0 bases and the J gene end by 6 bases; junction bases not matched to a gene: 7. DNA of the CDR3: TGTGCTAGTGGTTTGGTACGCGCAGGGGGAGATGGCTACACCTTC. It specifies CASGLVRAGGDGYTF.

As to this clonotype: A much larger clonotype is one base distant, so this may be a read error. The rearrangement joins TRBV27 to TRBJ1-1; 11 nucleotides align to TRBD1. Germline V gene sequence: CDR1 MNHEY, CDR2 SMNVEV (reference sequence). The CDR3 consists of 14 residues. Losses at the gene ends were 6 bases for V and 7 bases for J; bases not matched to a gene: 7. The CDR3 DNA is TGTGCCAGCAGCGGACAGGGGGCGCCTGTTGAAGCTTTCTTT. Its protein is CASSGQGAPVEAFF.

This sequence joins TRBV28 and TRBJ1-5; D may be TRBD1 (5 bases). This CDR3 comprises 18 residues. Trimming shortened V by 5 bases and J by 9 bases, and 29 bases separated the two germline ends. Germline CDR1 MDHEN, CDR2 SYDVKM. In DNA, the CDR3 is TGTGCCAGCAGTCCGAGTCGGTATCCGGGACCAGGAATAGGGCCCCAGCATTTT. Translated: CASSPSRYPGPGIGPQHF.

There are many counts of this clonotype. The chain links TRBV9 to TRBJ2-2; D is unclear. The V and J ends lost 0 bases and 5 bases respectively, with 17 bases between them. CDR1 and CDR2 (germline): SGDLS, YYNGEE. The CDR3 runs to 17 residues. CDR3 protein: CASSVALNEPPTGELFF. As DNA, the CDR3 is TGTGCCAGCAGCGTAGCTCTGAATGAGCCCCCAACCGGGGAGCTGTTTTTT.

The table lists this clonotype with many counts. The chain has TRBV12-3 or TRBV12-4 and TRBJ2-7, with 10 bases identical to TRBD2. V lost 4 bases, J lost 4 bases, and 10 bases stayed unmatched. CDR3 length: 16 amino acids. CDR3 region: CASSSGLAGVRYEQYF. CDR3 in DNA: TGTGCCAGCAGTTCCGGCCTAGCGGGAGTTCGGTACGAGCAGTACTTC.

This clonotype was seen at least ten times. The rearrangement links TRBV18 to TRBJ2-1; perhaps TRBD1 as D (5 bases). CDR3 length equals 14 residues. The germline V gene has CDR1 KGHSH and CDR2 LQKENI. The ends were cut back, 2 bases at V and 7 bases at J, with 12 bases in the middle. The CDR3 protein is CASSPWQGGNEQFF. The CDR3, as DNA: TGTGCCAGCTCACCATGGCAGGGTGGGAATGAGCAGTTCTTC.

The chain combines TRBV6-1 with TRBJ1-4; D perhaps matches TRBD1 (6 bases). V was shortened by 6 bases and J by 4 bases, with 15 bases between the two germline ends. Germline V gene data show CDR1 as MNHNS and CDR2 as SASEGT. The CDR3 totals 15 residues. CDR3 DNA: TGTGCCAGCAGGGACCGGGACAAAGATAATGAAAAACTGTTTTTT. Translated: CASRDRDKDNEKLFF.

This clonotype was observed a few times. The gene calls are TRBV20-1 and TRBJ2-7, with TRBD1 as a possible D gene (6 bases). Germline V gene data show CDR1 as DFQATT and CDR2 as SNEGSKA (reference sequence). The CDR3 spans 12 residues. V lost 6 bases, J lost 3 bases, and 12 bases lay in between. The CDR3 bases are TGCAGTGCGTGCCGGGACAACTACGAGCAGTACTTC. Translated: CSACRDNYEQYF.

Concerning this clonotype itself: This may arise from a read error, as a much more abundant clone is one base away. This rearrangement joins TRBV11-3 to TRBJ2-1; 7 bases are shared with TRBD1. CDR3 length: 14 amino acids. Germline assignment: CDR1 SGHNT and CDR2 YENEEA. The CDR3 sequence is CASSYYRGDNEQSF. The CDR3 DNA is TGTGCCAGCAGCTACTACAGGGGAGACAATGAGCAGTCCTTC.

This clonotype was counted at least ten times. V and J are TRBV12-3 or TRBV12-4 and TRBJ1-4; a possible D gene is TRBD1 (5 bases). The CDR3 covers 14 residues. Trimming pared 3 bases from V and 8 bases from J, leaving 13 bases between. The CDR3 spells CASSFGVGGEKLFF. In nucleotides, the CDR3 is TGTGCCAGCAGTTTTGGTGTGGGGGGAGAAAAACTGTTTTTT.

As to this clonotype: A much larger clone sits a single nucleotide away, making a read error possible. The chain joins TRBV27 to TRBJ2-3; D is possibly TRBD1 or TRBD2 (5 bases each). Germline V CDR1 and CDR2: MNHEY, SMNVEV (reference sequence). The CDR3 consists of 16 residues. The ends were cut back, 2 bases at V and 2 bases at J, with 14 bases in the middle. The CDR3 loop reads CASSLRGGLDTDTQYF. DNA of the CDR3: TGTGCCAGCAGTTTACGGGGCGGGCTGGACACAGATACGCAGTATTTT.

This chain joins TRBV7-6 and TRBJ1-2; D may be TRBD1 (5 bases). The CDR3 totals 16 residues. From germline, CDR1 is SGHVS and CDR2 FNYEAQ. V lost 0 bases and J lost 6, with 17 bases in between. CDR3 bases: TGTGCCAGCAGCTTAGCGTTGCGAGGGGCCGTGGATGGCTACACCTTC. Translation gives CASSLALRGAVDGYTF.

This clonotype was picked up many times. The chain links TRBV4-1 to TRBJ2-2, with D unresolved. V was clipped by 2 bases and J by 4 bases, with 8 bases between them. The CDR3 has 14 residues. The V gene's germline CDR1 is MGHRA and CDR2 YSYEKL. The CDR3 loop is CASSQLDGTGELFF. The CDR3 DNA reads TGCGCCAGCAGCCAATTGGACGGCACCGGGGAGCTGTTTTTT.

There are many counts of this clonotype. The rearrangement uses TRBV6-1 and TRBJ1-3, with D perhaps matching TRBD1 (6 bases). From germline, CDR1 is MNHNS and CDR2 SASEGT. With 5 bases removed from V and 2 bases from J, the gap between germline ends came to 13 bases. The CDR3 has 15 residues. CDR3 DNA: TGTGCCAGCAGTTACACAGGGACGCCTGGAAACACCATATATTTT. Translated, it gives CASSYTGTPGNTIYF.

The V gene is TRBV7-9, the J gene TRBJ2-1; D gene uncertain. The CDR3 runs to 15 residues. V shed 8 bases and J shed 0 bases, with 14 bases lying between them. Germline CDR1 is SEHNR and CDR2 is FQNEAQ (reference sequence). CDR3: CASGGTKSSYNEQFF. The CDR3 DNA reads TGTGCCAGCGGCGGCACCAAGAGCTCCTACAATGAGCAGTTCTTC.

This clonotype appeared many times. Its ends do not fully match the called genes, so a read error is possible. The chain joins TRBV3-1 to TRBJ2-5; tentatively, D is TRBD1 (6 bases). This CDR3 has 13 residues. Germline V gene data show CDR1 as LGHDT and CDR2 as YNNKEL (reference sequence). CDR3 DNA: TGTGCCAGCAGCCAAGCTTTGGGCAGGGGTGAGAACTTC. Its protein product is CASSQALGRGENF.

The chain uses TRBV12-3 or TRBV12-4 and TRBJ2-5; 8 positions agree with TRBD2. This CDR3 is 15 amino acids long. Unmatched junction bases numbered 10, after V lost 5 bases and J lost 5 bases. CDR3 in DNA: TGTGCCAGCAGTGTAGATTCGGGAGGGAGCGAGACCCAGTACTTC. Protein: CASSVDSGGSETQYF.

This clonotype appeared many times. The chain is built from TRBV7-3 and TRBJ2-1, with TRBD2 matching over 11 bases. The CDR3 runs 15 residues. Germline CDR1 is SGHTA and CDR2 is FQGTGA. Trimming removed 4 bases from V and 10 bases from J; junction bases left unmatched: 9. CDR3 loop: CASSSLGLADKEQFF. The CDR3 DNA is TGTGCCAGCAGCTCCCTGGGACTAGCGGATAAGGAGCAGTTCTTC.

This clonotype came up many times. The genes are TRBV30 and TRBJ2-1; 8 bases match TRBD2. The CDR3 runs 12 residues. Germline CDR1 GTSNPN, CDR2 SVGIG (reference sequence). V gave up 2 bases and J gave up 10 bases; unmatched junction bases: 4. CDR3 nucleotide sequence: TGTGCCTGGAGTCCAAGCGGGAGCGAGCAGTTCTTC. Amino acids: CAWSPSGSEQFF.

This clonotype showed up many times. V usage is TRBV7-3 and J usage is TRBJ2-3; D uncertain. Germline V gene sequence: CDR1 SGHTA, CDR2 FQGTGA. This CDR3 contains 14 residues. Trimming cost V 1 base and J 9 bases, with 14 bases left between them. CDR3 residues: CASSLNRASQTQYF. For the CDR3, the DNA is TGTGCCAGCAGCTTAAATCGGGCCAGCCAAACGCAGTATTTT.

This clonotype was seen only a few times. DNA of the CDR3: TGTGCCAGCAGCGGGTCCCTAGCGGGCAATGAGCAGTTCTTC. Translation: CASSGSLAGNEQFF. J is TRBJ2-1 and V is TRBV9, with TRBD2 matching 8 bases. Germline V gives CDR1 SGDLS, CDR2 YYNGEE. With V trimmed by 3 bases and J by 6 bases, 5 bases remained unmatched. The CDR3 runs to 14 residues.

This clonotype was seen ten or more times. The rearrangement links TRBV12-3 or TRBV12-4 to TRBJ2-1; maybe TRBD2 (6 bases). V dropped 6 bases and J dropped 10 bases, with 13 bases sitting between them. The CDR3 is made up of 12 amino acids. The CDR3 loop reads CASSGTLREQFF. As DNA, the CDR3 is TGTGCCAGCAGCGGGACTCTCCGCGAGCAGTTCTTC.

V and J are TRBV6-1 and TRBJ2-3; the D gene is possibly TRBD2 (6 bases). The germline CDR1 and CDR2 sequences are MNHNS and SASEGT. V was pared by 7 bases and J by 5 bases, with 10 bases between. The CDR3 totals 12 residues. As DNA, the CDR3 is TGTGCCAGCAAGGTGGGAGGAGATACGCAGTATTTT. As protein: CASKVGGDTQYF.

This clonotype was picked up many times. The chain links TRBV7-9 to TRBJ1-6; D is ambiguous. The CDR3 sequence is 12 residues long. CDR1 and CDR2 from the germline V gene are SEHNR and FQNEAQ (reference sequence). V was clipped by 2 bases and J by 10 bases, with 6 bases between them. CDR3 sequence (DNA): TGTGCCAGCAGCTTACAGAGCTCACCCCTCCACTTT. Translating it yields CASSLQSSPLHF.

This clonotype was seen ten or more times. This chain links TRBV6-1 with TRBJ1-1; D perhaps matches TRBD1 (5 bases). V lost 3 bases and J lost 4, with 15 bases in between. CDR3 length: 15 amino acids. The germline CDR1 and CDR2 sequences are MNHNS and SASEGT. The DNA of the CDR3 is TGTGCCAGCAGTGATTGGGACCGACCGAGCACTGAAGCTTTCTTT. Encoded protein: CASSDWDRPSTEAFF.

The table lists this clonotype with many counts. This chain uses TRBV5-1 with TRBJ1-4; a weak D match, TRBD1 (5 bases). Germline CDR1 is SGHRS and CDR2 is YFSETQ. Trimming took 4 bases from V and 3 from J, leaving 19 bases between them. The CDR3 extends over 17 amino acids. In nucleotides, the CDR3 is TGCGCCAGCAGCGCCGGACCGACGGGACCGTCTAATGAAAAACTGTTTTTT. Translation gives CASSAGPTGPSNEKLFF.

The table lists this clonotype with many counts. The rearrangement joins TRBV12-5 to TRBJ1-2; D unclear. This CDR3 comprises 17 residues. Germline CDR1 LGHNT, CDR2 FRNRAP. V gave up 0 bases and J gave up 0 bases, with 14 bases separating them. The CDR3 sequence: CASGLVPWAGSNYGYTF. The CDR3 bases are TGTGCTAGTGGTTTGGTACCTTGGGCGGGATCTAACTATGGCTACACCTTC.

Regarding this clonotype: A read error is possible here, since a much larger clone lies one base away. The V and J genes are TRBV30 and TRBJ1-4, with D perhaps TRBD1 (5 bases). CDR1 GTSNPN and CDR2 SVGIG come from the germline V gene (reference sequence). This CDR3 is 13 amino acids long. CDR3 DNA sequence: TGTTCCTGGAGTGTATGGGGCGGCGAAAAACTGTTTTTT. Its translation is CSWSVWGGEKLFF.